Listed below are T cell receptor beta chains from one sample, sequenced in a study of cytomegalovirus exposure and HLA in healthy donors. The table came from immunoSEQ multiplex PCR; TCRdb's copy has only in-frame clones and leaves some out. The sample comprises over 80,000 clones, 78% of which are singletons, and 3% to 3.5% rests with the top ten. The specimen was PBMCs. Receptor source: a woman aged 35 to 49 in good health and CMV-seronegative. Both conserved end residues are part of each CDR3. A D gene is named only where the DNA matches it firmly. Some rows mark clone size as missing; the rest say once, few, many or name a class of expanded clone.

clone_size d_call j_call v_call cdr3_aa cdr3_nt
NA NA TRBJ2-7 TRBV20-1 CSPLGDEQYF TGCAGTCCTCTAGGCGACGAGCAGTACTTC
NA TRBD1 TRBJ1-5 TRBV28 CASSFGGQPRGQPQHF TGTGCCAGCAGTTTCGGGGGACAGCCGAGGGGTCAGCCCCAGCATTTT
NA TRBD2 TRBJ2-7 TRBV7-8 CASSLALSGRASYEQYF TGTGCCAGCAGCTTAGCACTTAGCGGGAGGGCTAGCTACGAGCAGTACTTC
NA TRBD2 TRBJ2-7 TRBV5-1 CASRLLAGTYEQYF TGCGCCAGCAGACTACTAGCGGGTACCTACGAGCAGTACTTC
NA NA TRBJ2-1 TRBV28 CASTPGSRDEQFF TGTGCCAGCACCCCGGGGAGTCGGGATGAGCAGTTCTTC
NA TRBD1 TRBJ1-1 TRBV5-1 CASSLTDRVNTEAFF TGCGCCAGCAGCTTGACTGACAGGGTGAACACTGAAGCTTTCTTT
NA TRBD1 TRBJ2-7 TRBV5-4 CASSLKGTGSKKQYF TGTGCCAGCAGCTTGAAGGGGACAGGGTCCAAGAAGCAGTACTTC
NA NA TRBJ1-4 TRBV5-1 CASSLDSRTGEKLFF TGCGCCAGCAGCTTGGATTCCCGGACGGGGGAAAAACTGTTTTTT
few NA TRBJ1-1 TRBV6-5 CASSYSTGTEAFF TGTGCCAGCAGTTACTCCACAGGAACTGAAGCTTTCTTT
NA NA TRBJ2-2 TRBV15 CATSRDSSNTGELFF TGTGCCACCAGCAGAGATTCCTCCAACACCGGGGAGCTGTTTTTT
NA NA TRBJ1-2 TRBV5-1 CASSFQQGNYGYTF TGCGCCAGCAGCTTCCAACAGGGTAACTATGGCTACACCTTC
NA NA TRBJ1-5 TRBV28 CASSYREGLQPQHF TGTGCCAGCAGCTACAGGGAAGGTTTGCAGCCCCAGCATTTT
NA TRBD2 TRBJ2-1 TRBV25-1 CASRPGGGSFSYNEQFF TGTGCCAGCCGACCGGGGGGGGGCTCATTCTCCTACAATGAGCAGTTCTTC
NA TRBD1 TRBJ1-2 TRBV29-1 CSVEEPTGGYIYGYTF TGCAGCGTTGAAGAACCGACAGGGGGATATATTTATGGCTACACCTTC
NA NA TRBJ1-1 TRBV7-2 CASSLELSGHREAFF TGTGCCAGCAGCTTAGAGTTGAGCGGCCACAGAGAAGCTTTCTTT
NA NA TRBJ2-1 TRBV19 CASSMKGHFRSSSYNEQFF TGTGCCAGTAGTATGAAAGGACACTTCAGGAGTAGCTCCTACAATGAGCAGTTCTTC
NA NA TRBJ1-2 TRBV5-1 CASSLETRANYGYTF TGCGCCAGCAGCTTGGAGACCAGGGCGAACTATGGCTACACCTTC
NA NA TRBJ1-5 TRBV10-3 CAISSGTLNQPQHF TGTGCCATCAGTTCGGGGACACTAAATCAGCCCCAGCATTTT
once TRBD2 TRBJ2-5 TRBV29-1 CSVQITSGGASQETQYF TGCAGCGTTCAGATCACCTCGGGGGGGGCATCTCAAGAGACCCAGTACTTC
NA TRBD1 TRBJ2-3 TRBV2 CASCDRATDTQYF TGTGCCAGCTGTGACAGGGCCACAGATACGCAGTATTTT
NA TRBD1 TRBJ1-2 TRBV5-4 CASSSGGGNYGYTF TGTGCCAGCAGCTCAGGGGGCGGGAACTATGGCTACACCTTC
once TRBD1 TRBJ2-7 TRBV18 CASSPQRTGAHEQYF TGTGCCAGCTCACCACAGCGGACAGGAGCCCACGAGCAGTACTTC
NA NA TRBJ1-4 TRBV28 CASRWGAIEKLFF TGTGCCAGCAGATGGGGAGCAATTGAAAAACTGTTTTTT
NA TRBD2 TRBJ2-7 TRBV7-9 CASSLGLAGGTKGEQYF TGTGCCAGCAGCCTTGGACTAGCGGGGGGGACGAAGGGCGAGCAGTACTTC
once NA TRBJ1-2 TRBV27 CASSPRSPGGGYTF TGTGCCAGCAGCCCGAGGAGCCCTGGGGGCGGCTACACCTTC
NA NA TRBJ2-3 TRBV5-1 CASSLTGRGEDTQYF TGCGCCAGCAGCTTAACAGGGAGGGGAGAAGATACGCAGTATTTT
NA NA TRBJ2-7 TRBV5-8 CASSATGLPYEQYF TGTGCCAGCAGCGCGACGGGTCTACCCTACGAGCAGTACTTC
NA NA TRBJ2-3 TRBV4-3 CASSQVGQGAGTDTQCF NA
NA TRBD2 TRBJ2-7 TRBV2 CASSEYGLAGATVEQYF TGTGCCAGCAGTGAATATGGCCTAGCGGGAGCGACGGTAGAGCAGTACTTC
NA NA TRBJ1-1 TRBV2 CASTPTLSGWDTEAFF TGTGCCAGCACCCCCACCCTCTCAGGGTGGGACACTGAAGCTTTCTTT
NA NA TRBJ1-1 TRBV6-1 CASSARTSNTEAFF TGTGCCAGCAGTGCCCGTACTAGTAACACTGAAGCTTTCTTT
NA TRBD2 TRBJ2-7 TRBV7-2 CASSLQRGSPYEQYF TGTGCCAGCAGCTTACAGCGGGGCAGCCCCTACGAGCAGTACTTC
NA NA TRBJ1-6 TRBV6-6 CASSYGEARSPLHF TGTGCCAGCAGTTACGGGGAGGCGCGCTCACCCCTCCACTTT
NA NA TRBJ2-3 TRBV9 CASSVGASEADTQYF TGTGCCAGCAGCGTAGGGGCTAGCGAGGCAGATACGCAGTATTTT
NA NA TRBJ2-5 TRBV30 CAWTPRVGFQETQYF TGTGCCTGGACCCCCCGGGTTGGATTTCAAGAGACCCAGTACTTC
NA NA TRBJ2-7 TRBV28 CASGLQGYEQYF TGTGCCAGCGGCCTACAGGGCTACGAGCAGTACTTC
few TRBD1 TRBJ1-4 TRBV5-6 CASSLQGVEKLFF TGTGCCAGCAGCTTACAGGGGGTTGAAAAACTGTTTTTT
NA NA TRBJ1-2 TRBV7-2 CASSKLTTDGYTF TGTGCCAGCAGCAAATTAACGACAGATGGCTACACCTTC
NA NA TRBJ2-3 TRBV21-1 CASSKLSQGDSCTDTQYF TGTGCCAGCAGCAAACTTAGCCAGGGGGACTCCTGCACAGATACGCAGTATTTT
once NA TRBJ1-1 TRBV9 CASSVGTAGLGTEAFF TGTGCCAGCAGCGTAGGAACAGCGGGTTTGGGAACTGAAGCTTTCTTT
few TRBD2 TRBJ2-2 TRBV29-1 CSVGLAGVTGELFF TGCAGCGTTGGACTAGCGGGAGTGACCGGGGAGCTGTTTTTT
few NA TRBJ2-7 TRBV7-2 CASSSVYGEQYF TGTGCCAGCAGCTCGGTCTATGGCGAGCAGTACTTC
NA NA TRBJ2-7 TRBV27 CASSFSGELIYEQYF TGTGCCAGCAGTTTTTCGGGGGAGTTGATCTACGAGCAGTACTTC
NA TRBD2 TRBJ2-2 TRBV11-2 CASRLAGNTGELFF TGTGCCAGCAGGTTAGCGGGTAACACCGGGGAGCTGTTTTTT
NA TRBD2 TRBJ2-3 TRBV10-1 CASSVMTSGIGTDTQYF TGCGCCAGCTCCGTGATGACTAGCGGGATTGGTACAGATACGCAGTATTTT
NA TRBD1 TRBJ2-4 TRBV11-2 CASSRHPRGKNIQYF TGTGCCAGCAGCCGCCACCCCAGGGGGAAAAACATTCAGTACTTC
NA NA TRBJ2-1 TRBV11-2 CASSSGLANEQFF TGTGCCAGCAGCTCAGGGCTAGCGAATGAGCAGTTCTTC
NA TRBD2 TRBJ2-7 TRBV19 CASSERWTSGIYEQYF TGTGCCAGTAGTGAACGTTGGACTAGCGGGATATACGAGCAGTACTTC
NA TRBD1 TRBJ2-7 TRBV6-1 CASSEGQGDEQYF TGTGCCAGCAGTGAGGGACAGGGCGACGAGCAGTACTTC
NA NA TRBJ1-1 TRBV5-1 CASRPGTSETEAFF TGCGCCAGCAGACCCGGGACATCAGAAACTGAAGCTTTCTTT
NA NA TRBJ2-1 TRBV7-3 CASSSTPQAGRVREQFF TGTGCCAGCAGCTCAACCCCTCAGGCGGGGAGAGTGCGTGAGCAGTTCTTC
NA TRBD2 TRBJ2-5 TRBV10-3 CAIQASGSETQYF TGTGCCATCCAAGCTAGCGGGAGTGAGACCCAGTACTTC
few TRBD1 TRBJ1-4 TRBV5-1 CASGLLGQGGEKLFF TGCGCCAGCGGTCTCCTGGGACAGGGGGGTGAAAAACTGTTTTTT
NA TRBD2 TRBJ2-3 TRBV7-2 CASSLSGGREDTQYF TGTGCCAGCAGCTTATCGGGAGGACGGGAAGATACGCAGTATTTT